This TCR beta chain was sequenced during a study of cytomegalovirus exposure and HLA in healthy donors. Study findings and constraints: In a later analysis, common viral pathogens appeared linked to several of the most significant clusters.

Germline values: CDR1 MGHDK, CDR2 SYGVNS. The CDR3 contains 14 residues. The ends were cut back, 5 bases at V and 7 bases at J, with 17 bases in the middle. 60 Vbeta and 13 Jbeta primers were used in PCR. Some clones are missing from TCRdb's copy, which holds only in-frame ones; the method was immunoSEQ multiplex PCR. The data contain roughly 63,000 clones, more than 60% of them singletons. To note about this clone: Its antigen is not identified.

The TCR comes from a woman aged 40 to 55 in good health and CMV-seropositive. Sequenced material: PBMCs. The chain links TRBV25-1 to TRBJ1-1, with TRBD1 as a possible D gene (6 bases). The CDR3 region is CASSKRQEQGEAFF. CDR3 bases: TGTGCCAGCAGTAAACGACAGGAACAAGGTGAAGCTTTCTTT.